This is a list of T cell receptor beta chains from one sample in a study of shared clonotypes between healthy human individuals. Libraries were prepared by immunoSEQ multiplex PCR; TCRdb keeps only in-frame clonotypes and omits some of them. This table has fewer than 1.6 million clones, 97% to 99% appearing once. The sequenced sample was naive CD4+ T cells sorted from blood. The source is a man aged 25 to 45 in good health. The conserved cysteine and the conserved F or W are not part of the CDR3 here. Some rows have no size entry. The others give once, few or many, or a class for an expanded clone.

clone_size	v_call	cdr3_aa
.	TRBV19	ATKRETALNQPQH
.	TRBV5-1	ASSPSGMETQY
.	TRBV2	ASSARDRNTEAF
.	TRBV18	ASSLKAGERETQY
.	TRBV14	ASSQGRLAGVVIQETQY
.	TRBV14	ASSQDVFSGVSYNEQF
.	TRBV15	ATSRDSVGGREAF
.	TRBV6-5	ASSYRQGVGHEKLF
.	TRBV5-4	ASSQGSGRTYEQY
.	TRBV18	ASSPGATDTQY
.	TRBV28	ASSLVGSRIHEQY
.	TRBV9	ASSPRGGQVETQY
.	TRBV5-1	ASSLRNRAGGQRELF
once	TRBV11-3	ASSSDRATGELF
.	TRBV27	ASRIIGGGYT
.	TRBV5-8	ASSRDPVQPQH
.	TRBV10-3	AISDGQQNYGYT
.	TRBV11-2	ASSLAHGNYGYT
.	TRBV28	ASSPPRDGNYGYT